This entry lists 9 T cell receptor beta chains sequenced from one sample in a study of OX40 agonist ivuxolimab in advanced cancers. The table came from immunoSEQ multiplex PCR; TCRdb's copy has only in-frame clones and leaves some out. The sample yields roughly 49,000 clones, 65% to 85% seen once. Here the sequenced sample was CD4+ or CD8+ T cells sorted from blood, taken in a trial of the OX40 agonist ivuxolimab. All receptors derive from an adult with an advanced solid tumor such as melanoma, head and neck, liver or kidney cancer.

Remarks on this clone: Other DNA sequences from this sample encode an identical CDR3 as well. The rearrangement links TRBV27 to TRBJ2-1, with D perhaps matching TRBD1 (7 bases). The V gene lost 6 bases and the J gene lost 9 bases, with 12 bases spanning the gap. This CDR3 contains 12 residues. Per germline, CDR1 MNHEY and CDR2 SMNVEV (reference sequence). The CDR3 here is CASSQGGGEQFF. CDR3 nucleotides: TGTGCCAGCAGCCAGGGGGGCGGTGAGCAGTTCTTC.

This clone was found once. The rearrangement joins TRBV19 to TRBJ2-4, with TRBD2 matching 7 bases. Per the germline V gene, CDR1 is LNHDA and CDR2 is SQIVND (reference sequence). The CDR3 runs 16 residues. V shed 4 bases and J 1 base; nucleotides not matched to a gene: 7. The CDR3 sequence is CASSSSLGGAKNIQYF. DNA of the CDR3: TGTGCCAGTAGTAGTTCTCTGGGAGGGGCCAAAAACATTCAGTACTTC.

J is TRBJ1-2 and V is TRBV6-5; possibly TRBD1 for D (6 bases). Per the germline V gene, CDR1 is MNHEY and CDR2 is SVGAGI. This CDR3 is built from 14 residues. Trimming removed 4 bases from V and 12 bases from J, with 21 bases in between. CDR3 in amino acids: CASSSSPGQSEHTF. CDR3 nucleotide sequence: TGTGCCAGCAGTTCAAGCCCTGGACAGTCTGAGCACACCTTC.

The V and J genes are TRBV18 and TRBJ2-5; D not certain. CDR3 length: 14 residues. V lost 0 bases to trimming and J lost 1 base, with 6 bases between them. Per the germline V gene, CDR1 is KGHSH and CDR2 is LQKENI. The CDR3, as DNA: TGTGCCAGCTCACCACCGGCTGCCCAAGAGACCCAGTACTTC. Amino acids: CASSPPAAQETQYF.

This clone has only a few counts. J is TRBJ1-5 and V is TRBV9, with D uncertain. Germline V gene data show CDR1 as SGDLS and CDR2 as YYNGEE. Trimming removed 7 bases at V and 3 bases at J, with 11 bases between. The CDR3 runs 13 residues. The CDR3 nucleotides are TGTGCCAGCGGAACCAGCTTCAATCAGCCCCAGCATTTT. Translating it yields CASGTSFNQPQHF. Full variable domain (missing parts from reference TRBV9 and TRBJ1-5): DSGVTQTPKHLITATGQRVTLRCSPRSGDLSVYWYQQSLDQGLQFLIQYYNGEERAKGNILERFSAQQFPDLHSELNLSSLELGDSALYFCASGTSFNQPQHFGDGTRLSIL.

This clone was detected only a few times. The chain uses TRBV5-1 and TRBJ2-7, with D unclear. CDR1 SGHRS and CDR2 YFSETQ come from the germline V gene. The V end lost 4 bases, the J end lost 5 bases, and 13 bases lay between the germline ends. There are 13 residues in the CDR3. This chain's CDR3 is CASSRAALDEQYF. DNA for the CDR3: TGCGCCAGCAGCCGTGCAGCCTTGGACGAGCAGTACTTC.

This chain connects TRBV5-4 to TRBJ1-6; a weak D match, TRBD1 (6 bases). The CDR3 is 15 amino acids. Looked up from germline, CDR1 is SGHNT and CDR2 is YYREEE (reference sequence). The V gene lost 0 bases and the J gene lost 10 bases, with 14 bases spanning the gap. The DNA of the CDR3 is TGTGCCAGCAGCTTGGAGACAGGAAGCGGGTCACCCCTCCACTTT. Protein: CASSLETGSGSPLHF.

The V and J genes are TRBV5-8 and TRBJ1-5; 9 bases fit TRBD1. The CDR3 covers 18 residues. Germline-derived CDR1 and CDR2 are SGHTS and YDEGEE. V trimming: 1 base; J trimming: 2 bases; junction bases outside the gene matches: 10. The CDR3 loop reads CASSLPDRGAWGNQPQHF. Here the CDR3 DNA reads TGTGCCAGCAGCTTGCCGGACAGGGGTGCTTGGGGCAATCAGCCCCAGCATTTT.

The rearrangement uses TRBV10-3 and TRBJ2-7; TRBD1 agrees at 7 bases. The germline V gene has CDR1 ENHRY and CDR2 SYGVKD. The ends lost 10 bases at V and 0 bases at J; junction bases unmatched: 3. The CDR3 is 12 residues long. This CDR3 reads CASGQDSYEQYF. In DNA form, the CDR3 reads TGTGCCAGCGGACAGGACTCCTACGAGCAGTACTTC.